The 26 T cell receptor beta chains below were found in one sample sequenced in a study of blood T cell repertoires in COVID-19. Repertoires were generated with immunoSEQ multiplex PCR, while TCRdb's copy carries only in-frame clones and drops some. The sample records 130,000 to 150,000 clones, 87% being singletons. The sample comprised peripheral blood. These TCRs come from a woman in her 50s with active or convalescent COVID-19.

The chain employs TRBV12-5 and TRBJ1-4; maybe TRBD1 (6 bases). Trimming removed 5 bases from V and 7 bases from J, with 20 bases in between. Per the germline V gene, CDR1 is LGHNT and CDR2 is FRNRAP. CDR3 length: 16 residues. The DNA for the CDR3 is TGTGCTAGTGGTCCCCGGACAGTATTTGTAGGTGAAAAACTGTTTTTT. This sequence encodes CASGPRTVFVGEKLFF.

This clone showed up just once. This chain links TRBV5-1 with TRBJ1-1, with 7 bases aligning to TRBD1. Germline lookup yields CDR1 SGHRS and CDR2 YFSETQ. CDR3 length: 16 residues. V shed 3 bases and J 1 base; nucleotides not matched to a gene: 9. The CDR3 protein is CASSSGQAKGNTEAFF. As DNA, the CDR3 is TGCGCCAGCAGCTCCGGACAGGCAAAGGGGAACACTGAAGCTTTCTTT.

This chain links TRBV13 with TRBJ1-4; D may be TRBD1 (6 bases). The CDR3 extends over 16 amino acids. Trimming cost V 5 bases and J 8 bases, with 21 bases left between them. The V gene's germline CDR1 is PRHDT and CDR2 FYEKMQ (reference sequence). The chain's CDR3 is CASSGMPRGAGEKLFF. CDR3 nucleotides: TGTGCCAGCAGCGGGATGCCTCGGGGGGCGGGAGAAAAACTGTTTTTT.

This chain joins TRBV3-1 (or the pseudogene TRBV3-2) and TRBJ1-1; D perhaps matches TRBD1 (5 bases). Germline lookup yields CDR1 LGHDT and CDR2 YNNKEL (reference sequence). V lost 2 bases and J 8 bases, leaving 15 bases between the germline ends. The CDR3 contains 14 residues. DNA for the CDR3: TGTGCCAGCAGCCAAAGGGTTATGGGGGGAGAAGCTTTCTTT. This sequence encodes CASSQRVMGGEAFF.

The CDR3 is CATEDIQRNTEAFF. The CDR3 DNA sequence: TGTGCCACCGAGGACATACAAAGGAACACTGAAGCTTTCTTT. The V call is TRBV2, the J call TRBJ1-1; weak D call: TRBD1 (5 bases). Trimming took 10 bases from V and 1 from J, leaving 16 bases between them. This CDR3 is built from 14 residues. Germline-derived CDR1 and CDR2 are SNHLY and FYNNEI.

This chain connects TRBV27 to TRBJ1-2, with D possibly being TRBD1 (5 bases). CDR1 and CDR2 from the germline V gene are MNHEY and SMNVEV (reference sequence). Deletions cut 3 bases from V and 6 bases from J, with 20 bases between. The CDR3 sequence is 16 residues long. The CDR3 nucleotides read TGTGCCAGCAGTTTCGCACCCGGATCAGGGTCGGATGGCTACACCTTC. This codes for CASSFAPGSGSDGYTF.

The CDR3 is CASSRQAADTDTQYF. Here the CDR3 DNA reads TGTGCCAGCAGCCGACAGGCAGCAGACACAGATACGCAGTATTTT. The V gene is TRBV6-5, the J gene TRBJ2-3; the D gene is possibly TRBD1 (6 bases). The CDR3 covers 15 residues. Germline CDR1 is MNHEY and CDR2 is SVGAGI. Trimming stripped 6 bases from V and 2 bases from J, with 15 bases between.

CDR3 sequence: CASSQTETSGGYYEQYF. The CDR3 DNA is TGCGCCAGCAGCCAAACGGAGACTAGCGGGGGATACTACGAGCAGTACTTC. This sequence joins TRBV4-1 and TRBJ2-7, with 12 bases lining up with TRBD2. CDR1 MGHRA and CDR2 YSYEKL come from the germline V gene. The CDR3 totals 17 residues. The V segment lost 2 bases and the J segment 3 bases; nucleotides outside the gene matches: 8.

The chain carries TRBV4-1 and TRBJ2-1; 9 bases are shared with TRBD2. After removal of 3 bases from V and 6 bases from J, the junction contained 6 bases not matched to a gene. Germline V gene sequence: CDR1 MGHRA, CDR2 YSYEKL. The CDR3 is 15 amino acids. In DNA form, the CDR3 reads TGCGCCAGCAGCCAGGCGGGGGGGCTGGCCAATGAGCAGTTCTTC. It is translated as CASSQAGGLANEQFF.

CDR3 in amino acids: CASSMVAGGPQYF. The CDR3 DNA is TGTGCCAGTAGTATGGTAGCGGGGGGGCCTCAGTATTTT. The genes are TRBV19 and TRBJ2-3, with 11 bases that match TRBD2. This CDR3 has 13 amino acids. Germline V CDR1 and CDR2: LNHDA, SQIVND (reference sequence). J gave up 12 bases and V 3 bases, and 5 bases lay outside the gene matches.

The chain joins TRBV28 to TRBJ1-6; the D gene is possibly TRBD1 (6 bases). Trimming cost V 9 bases and J 5 bases, with 11 bases left between them. The CDR3 has 13 amino acids. Germline-derived CDR1 and CDR2 are MDHEN and SYDVKM. CDR3 nucleotide sequence: TGTGCCAGTAGGACAGCAGATAATTCACCCCTCCACTTT. Translation gives CASRTADNSPLHF.

This clone was counted once. The chain employs TRBV3-1 (or the pseudogene TRBV3-2) and TRBJ2-3; perhaps TRBD2 as D (6 bases). The CDR3 covers 17 residues. Germline V lookup: CDR1 LGHDT, CDR2 YNNKEL (reference sequence). V gave up 5 bases and J gave up 5 bases, with 23 bases separating them. CDR3 amino acids: CASSYTSRGGVRDTQYF. CDR3 nucleotide sequence: TGTGCCAGCAGCTACACCTCCCGGGGCGGGGTGAGAGATACGCAGTATTTT.

CDR3 protein: CASSPRFDRGRETQYF. The DNA of the CDR3 is TGTGCCAGCTCGCCGCGATTCGACCGGGGTAGGGAGACCCAGTACTTC. This chain uses TRBV18 with TRBJ2-5, with D tentatively TRBD2 (5 bases). CDR3 length equals 16 residues. Germline loops: CDR1 KGHSH, CDR2 LQKENI. V was trimmed by 6 bases and J by 5 bases, leaving 22 bases between them.

The chain joins TRBV3-1 (or the pseudogene TRBV3-2) to TRBJ1-5; D is perhaps TRBD1 (5 bases). The CDR3 length is 13 residues. Trimming shortened V by 4 bases and J by 9 bases, and 13 bases separated the two germline ends. From germline, CDR1 is LGHDT and CDR2 YNNKEL (reference sequence). CDR3 amino acids: CASSLQGGRPQHF. In nucleotides, the CDR3 is TGTGCCAGCAGCCTGCAGGGAGGGCGGCCCCAGCATTTT.

CDR3 region: CASSFYVQPQHF. The CDR3 DNA sequence: TGTGCCAGCAGTTTCTATGTTCAGCCCCAGCATTTT. This chain uses TRBV12-3 or TRBV12-4 with TRBJ1-5; D not resolved. CDR3 length: 12 residues. V shed 3 bases and J shed 6 bases, with 6 bases lying between them.

The chain combines TRBV11-1 with TRBJ2-1, with 8 bases fitting TRBD2. Germline V lookup: CDR1 SGHAT, CDR2 FQDESV (reference sequence). The CDR3 contains 15 residues. V was clipped by 4 bases and J by 4 bases; unmatched bases: 6. CDR3 nucleotides: TGTGCCAGCAGCTCAGGCGGGGGGTCTTACAATGAGCAGTTCTTC. Translating gives CASSSGGGSYNEQFF. Full variable domain (missing parts from reference TRBV11-1 and TRBJ2-1): EAEVAQSPRYKITEKSQAVAFWCDPISGHATLYWYRQILGQGPELLVQFQDESVVDDSQLPKDRFSAERLKGVDSTLKIQPAELGDSAMYLCASSSGGGSYNEQFFGPGTRLTVL.

As to this clone: Additional DNA sequences in this sample encode the identical CDR3. The V call is TRBV11-2, the J call TRBJ1-6; maybe TRBD1 (5 bases). The CDR3 length is 13 residues. V lost 1 base and J lost 10, with 8 bases in between. Germline V lookup: CDR1 SGHAT, CDR2 FQNNGV. The CDR3 nucleotides are TGTGCCAGCAGCTTAGGAACAGGCTCACCCCTCCACTTT. Translating gives CASSLGTGSPLHF.

This chain links TRBV2 with TRBJ2-1; 7 nucleotides line up with TRBD1. V trimming: 6 bases; J trimming: 7 bases; junction bases outside the gene matches: 15. The CDR3 is made up of 16 amino acids. Germline CDR1 is SNHLY and CDR2 is FYNNEI. CDR3 residues: CASRYWGTAIINEQFF. CDR3 coding DNA: TGTGCCAGCAGATACTGGGGGACAGCTATCATAAATGAGCAGTTCTTC.

The chain has TRBV10-3 and TRBJ1-6, with a weak D call TRBD1 (5 bases). The CDR3 is made up of 16 amino acids. Germline V gene sequence: CDR1 ENHRY, CDR2 SYGVKD. Deletions cut 0 bases from V and 8 bases from J, with 14 bases between. The chain's CDR3 is CAISESRSGNDSPLHF. The DNA of the CDR3 is TGTGCCATCAGTGAGTCAAGGTCAGGGAACGATTCACCCCTCCACTTT.

J is TRBJ2-5 and V is TRBV11-1; 8 nucleotides align to TRBD2. The ends lost 5 bases at V and 4 bases at J; junction bases unmatched: 9. Germline V CDR1 and CDR2: SGHAT, FQDESV (reference sequence). The CDR3 consists of 15 residues. For the CDR3, the DNA is TGTGCCAGCAGCGCCGGGGGGGCCGGTGGAGAGACCCAGTACTTC. It yields the protein CASSAGGAGGETQYF. Together with reference TRBV11-1 and TRBJ2-5, the CDR3 gives the full variable domain: EAEVAQSPRYKITEKSQAVAFWCDPISGHATLYWYRQILGQGPELLVQFQDESVVDDSQLPKDRFSAERLKGVDSTLKIQPAELGDSAMYLCASSAGGAGGETQYFGPGTRLLVL.

V gene TRBV28 combines with J gene TRBJ1-5; TRBD1 matches 8 bases. Germline assignment: CDR1 MDHEN and CDR2 SYDVKM. The junction had 8 bases not matched to a gene; V was cut back by 0 bases and J by 4 bases. This CDR3 region has 17 residues. The CDR3 nucleotides read TGTGCCAGCAGTTTATGGCAGGGGGCCTATTGGAATCAGCCCCAGCATTTT. Encoded protein: CASSLWQGAYWNQPQHF.

The chain joins TRBV6-4 to TRBJ2-3; possible D gene TRBD2, 6 bases. The CDR3 extends over 13 amino acids. V was clipped by 8 bases and J by 1 base, with 10 bases between them. Germline lookup yields CDR1 MRHNA and CDR2 SNTAGT. The CDR3: CASARGRTDTQYF. The CDR3 DNA follows: TGTGCCAGCGCGCGGGGCCGCACAGATACGCAGTATTTT.

The genes are TRBV3-1 (or the pseudogene TRBV3-2) and TRBJ1-1; D might be TRBD1 (5 bases). Germline loops: CDR1 LGHDT, CDR2 YNNKEL (reference sequence). The V and J ends lost 1 base and 1 base respectively, with 7 bases between them. The length of the CDR3 is 14 residues. Written as DNA, the CDR3 is TGTGCCAGCAGCCAAGCCAGGGCGAACACTGAAGCTTTCTTT. This translates into CASSQARANTEAFF.

The gene calls are TRBV2 and TRBJ1-5, with no clear D. V was pared by 4 bases and J by 4 bases, with 11 bases between. CDR1 and CDR2 (germline): SNHLY, FYNNEI. The CDR3 has 14 residues. CDR3 nucleotides: TGTGCCAGCAGTGCTGAACAGATAAATCAGCCCCAGCATTTT. This encodes CASSAEQINQPQHF.

The chain joins TRBV27 to TRBJ1-1, with D unresolved. Germline loops: CDR1 MNHEY, CDR2 SMNVEV (reference sequence). The CDR3 spans 14 residues. V lost 5 bases and J 0 bases, leaving 10 bases between the germline ends. The CDR3 nucleotides read TGTGCCAGCAGTCTACTACCGATGAACACTGAAGCTTTCTTT. This codes for CASSLLPMNTEAFF.

This chain joins TRBV7-2 and TRBJ1-1; the D is unclear. Trimming took 5 bases from V and 1 from J, leaving 8 bases between them. Germline CDR1 and CDR2: SGHTA and FQGNSA. CDR3 length: 13 residues. The CDR3 sequence is CASSADKNTEAFF. CDR3 coding DNA: TGTGCCAGCAGCGCAGACAAGAACACTGAAGCTTTCTTT.